Each of the 29 T cell receptor beta chains below was sequenced from the same sample in a study of cytomegalovirus exposure and HLA in healthy donors. The PCR made use of 60 Vbeta and 13 Jbeta primers. Generated by immunoSEQ multiplex PCR, the TCRdb table keeps only in-frame clones and is missing some. The sample includes some 150,000 clones, about 80% of them seen just once. Specimen: PBMCs. These receptors all stem from a man younger than 45 in good health and CMV-seronegative.

The rearrangement links TRBV6-1 to TRBJ2-7, with D possibly being TRBD1 (6 bases). The CDR3 has 17 amino acids. CDR1 and CDR2 from the germline V gene are MNHNS and SASEGT. The V end lost 0 bases, the J end lost 1 base, and 16 bases lay between the germline ends. DNA for the CDR3: TGTGCCAGCAGTGAAGCCCTCTTGACAGGCAGTTCCTACGAGCAGTACTTC. This translates into CASSEALLTGSSYEQYF.

The chain couples TRBV30 to TRBJ2-1; a weak D match, TRBD1 (5 bases). The germline V gene has CDR1 GTSNPN and CDR2 SVGIG (reference sequence). CDR3 length: 13 amino acids. V lost 5 bases to trimming and J lost 6 bases, with 14 bases between them. The CDR3 loop is CAWAEDTLNEQFF. CDR3 DNA sequence: TGTGCCTGGGCCGAGGACACACTCAATGAGCAGTTCTTC.

The J gene is TRBJ1-1, the V gene TRBV18; D ambiguous. V lost 2 bases to trimming and J lost 0 bases, with 16 bases between them. The CDR3 consists of 17 residues. CDR1 and CDR2 from the germline V gene are KGHSH and LQKENI. The DNA of the CDR3 is TGTGCCAGCTCACCATTAGAAAAGCGGTTCATGAACACTGAAGCTTTCTTT. Protein: CASSPLEKRFMNTEAFF.

This chain connects TRBV5-1 to TRBJ2-7; the match to TRBD2 covers 10 bases. Germline CDR1 and CDR2: SGHRS and YFSETQ. Trimming at V came to 3 bases and at J to 0 bases, leaving 3 bases not matched to a gene. There are 15 residues in the CDR3. In nucleotides, the CDR3 is TGCGCCAGCAGCTCCGGACTAGCGGTCTCCTACGAGCAGTACTTC. It yields the protein CASSSGLAVSYEQYF.

This clone was counted a single time. The V gene is TRBV6-6, the J gene TRBJ2-7; tentatively, D is TRBD1 (5 bases). The CDR3 contains 14 residues. Trimming took off 0 bases at V and 0 bases at J, with 6 bases between the two ends. Germline values: CDR1 MNHNY, CDR2 SVGAGI (reference sequence). The CDR3 spells CASSYSGVSYEQYF. The CDR3 coding sequence is TGTGCCAGCAGTTACTCAGGGGTCTCCTACGAGCAGTACTTC.

The chain employs TRBV4-1 and TRBJ2-5; possibly TRBD2 for D (7 bases). Trimming removed 0 bases from V and 1 base from J, with 18 bases in between. The CDR3 spans 18 residues. Germline CDR1 reads MGHRA; CDR2 reads YSYEKL. CDR3 DNA sequence: TGCGCCAGCAGCCAAGATAGGCCCGAGGGGGGGGTCCAAGAGACCCAGTACTTC. This translates into CASSQDRPEGGVQETQYF.

This clone was seen once. The chain couples TRBV18 to TRBJ1-1; a weak D match, TRBD1 (6 bases). There are 18 residues in the CDR3. CDR1 is KGHSH, CDR2 LQKENI, per germline. The V and J ends lost 2 bases and 0 bases respectively, with 19 bases between them. DNA for the CDR3: TGTGCCAGCTCACCAAAGACAGGATCGCGTCTAATGAACACTGAAGCTTTCTTT. Its protein product is CASSPKTGSRLMNTEAFF.

The chain has TRBV15 and TRBJ1-3; tentative D call: TRBD1 (6 bases). V lost 0 bases to trimming and J lost 1 base, with 13 bases between them. In germline, CDR1 is LNHNV, CDR2 YYDKDF (reference sequence). The CDR3 length is 17 residues. The CDR3 DNA follows: TGTGCCACCAGCAGAGATTTAGGGGGTGTTTCTGGAAACACCATATATTTT. This sequence encodes CATSRDLGGVSGNTIYF.

This clone was counted once. The rearrangement joins TRBV6-5 to TRBJ2-3; the D gene is possibly TRBD1 (6 bases). The germline CDR1 and CDR2 sequences are MNHEY and SVGAGI. The V gene lost 6 bases and the J gene lost 6 bases, with 7 bases spanning the gap. The CDR3 covers 11 residues. The CDR3, as DNA: TGTGCCAGCAGGAGGGGGGATACGCAGTATTTT. Amino acid sequence: CASRRGDTQYF.

This chain uses TRBV9 with TRBJ2-1; 8 nucleotides align to TRBD2. After removal of 2 bases from V and 0 bases from J, the junction contained 10 bases not matched to a gene. Germline V gene sequence: CDR1 SGDLS, CDR2 YYNGEE. There are 18 residues in the CDR3. Here the CDR3 reads CASSVEASGLFSYNEQFF. The CDR3 coding sequence is TGTGCCAGCAGCGTGGAGGCTAGCGGGCTCTTCTCCTACAATGAGCAGTTCTTC. Supplemented by reference TRBV9 and TRBJ2-1, the full variable domain reads DSGVTQTPKHLITATGQRVTLRCSPRSGDLSVYWYQQSLDQGLQFLIQYYNGEERAKGNILERFSAQQFPDLHSELNLSSLELGDSALYFCASSVEASGLFSYNEQFFGPGTRLTVL.

A few counts support this clone. The chain uses TRBV27 and TRBJ2-7, with D possibly TRBD1 on 6 matching bases. This CDR3 comprises 12 residues. V lost 3 bases and J lost 5, with 8 bases in between. Germline values: CDR1 MNHEY, CDR2 SMNVEV (reference sequence). The CDR3 region is CASSFGGHEQYF. Written as DNA, the CDR3 is TGTGCCAGCAGTTTTGGGGGCCACGAGCAGTACTTC.

The chain joins TRBV19 to TRBJ2-1; the match to TRBD1 covers 8 bases. The V gene's germline CDR1 is LNHDA and CDR2 SQIVND (reference sequence). V was clipped by 8 bases and J by 6 bases; unmatched bases: 3. This CDR3 contains 12 residues. The CDR3 DNA is TGTGCCAGTTTGGACAGGGTCAATGAGCAGTTCTTC. Translated, it gives CASLDRVNEQFF. The variable domain in full, with the rest retrieved from reference TRBV19 and TRBJ2-1, is DGGITQSPKYLFRKEGQNVTLSCEQNLNHDAMYWYRQDPGQGLRLIYYSQIVNDFQKGDIAEGYSVSREKKESFPLTVTSAQKNPTAFYLCASLDRVNEQFFGPGTRLTVL.

The gene calls are TRBV27 and TRBJ2-2; possibly TRBD2 for D (7 bases). The V gene's germline CDR1 is MNHEY and CDR2 SMNVEV (reference sequence). Deletions cut 5 bases from V and 6 bases from J, with 10 bases between. The CDR3 is made up of 13 amino acids. CDR3 bases: TGTGCCAGCAGTCGAGGGGGGGCCGGGGAGCTGTTTTTT. Translation: CASSRGGAGELFF.

V gene TRBV10-3 combines with J gene TRBJ2-2, with D maybe TRBD2 (6 bases). Trimming stripped 2 bases from V and 6 bases from J, with 10 bases between. Germline values: CDR1 ENHRY, CDR2 SYGVKD. There are 14 residues in the CDR3. The CDR3 sequence is CAISEVTGAGELFF. CDR3 DNA: TGTGCCATCAGTGAGGTCACGGGAGCCGGGGAGCTGTTTTTT.

The chain combines TRBV11-2 with TRBJ2-1; unclear D gene. The CDR3 has 12 amino acids. V lost 2 bases, J lost 9 bases, and 8 bases lay in between. The germline gives CDR1 SGHAT, CDR2 FQNNGV. CDR3 DNA: TGTGCCAGCAGCTTAACAAATGCTGAGCAGTTCTTC. Residues: CASSLTNAEQFF.

This sequence joins TRBV29-1 and TRBJ2-5; maybe TRBD2 (6 bases). Germline V gene data show CDR1 as SQVTM and CDR2 as ANQGSEA. Trimming removed 4 bases at V and 5 bases at J, with 11 bases between. The CDR3 covers 12 residues. CDR3: CSVVALAETQYF. CDR3 nucleotides: TGCAGCGTTGTTGCGCTAGCGGAGACCCAGTACTTC.

V and J are TRBV9 and TRBJ2-7; perhaps TRBD1 as D (6 bases). This CDR3 comprises 14 residues. Trimming removed 2 bases at V and 0 bases at J, with 9 bases between. Germline V lookup: CDR1 SGDLS, CDR2 YYNGEE. CDR3 loop: CASSVTGFSYEQYF. The CDR3 DNA reads TGTGCCAGCAGCGTGACAGGCTTCTCCTACGAGCAGTACTTC.

The gene calls are TRBV7-3 and TRBJ2-3; a possible D gene is TRBD1 (6 bases). Looked up from germline, CDR1 is SGHTA and CDR2 is FQGTGA. V was pared by 5 bases and J by 4 bases, with 19 bases between. The CDR3 length is 16 residues. The CDR3 DNA reads TGTGCCAGCAGCCCTGGGGGCGGACGCAAGCCAGATACGCAGTATTTT. Protein product: CASSPGGGRKPDTQYF.

The gene calls are TRBV5-6 and TRBJ2-5; tentatively, D is TRBD2 (6 bases). The DNA end favors TRBJ2-7, so the J call may be wrong. Germline CDR1 and CDR2: SGHDT and YYEEEE. The CDR3 contains 16 residues. The CDR3 sequence is CASSPLIGEASGEQYF. The CDR3 region has the DNA TGTGCCAGCAGCCCCCTAATTGGGGAGGCATCGGGCGAGCAGTACTTC.

This chain connects TRBV28 to TRBJ1-2; possibly TRBD1 for D (6 bases). V lost 5 bases, J lost 7 bases, and 20 bases lay in between. This CDR3 spans 15 amino acids. The V gene's germline CDR1 is MDHEN and CDR2 SYDVKM. CDR3 bases: TGTGCCAGCAGTCGCAGGGTCGACAGCAGGGGTGGCTACACCTTC. Translated, it gives CASSRRVDSRGGYTF.

The count of this clone is one. At one end the junction does not follow the germline gene, possibly because of a read error. This chain links TRBV7-9 with TRBJ2-1; TRBD2 matches at 13 bases. The CDR3 totals 16 residues. Germline values: CDR1 SEHNR, CDR2 FQNEAQ (reference sequence). The CDR3 sequence: CSSSPGLAGPYNEQFF. In nucleotides, the CDR3 is TGTTCCAGCAGCCCGGGACTAGCGGGACCTTACAATGAGCAGTTCTTC.

This sequence joins TRBV9 and TRBJ1-1, with D unclear. Germline CDR1 and CDR2: SGDLS and YYNGEE. Deletions cut 4 bases from V and 4 bases from J, with 11 bases between. This CDR3 has 13 residues. The CDR3 nucleotides read TGTGCCAGCAGCCCGAGGGCGAGCACTGAAGCTTTCTTT. Amino acid sequence: CASSPRASTEAFF.

The chain joins TRBV27 to TRBJ1-1, with D possibly matching TRBD1 (6 bases). The CDR3 runs 14 residues. Germline V gene lookup returns CDR1 MNHEY and CDR2 SMNVEV (reference sequence). Trimming removed 6 bases from V and 7 bases from J, with 18 bases in between. CDR3 region: CASSPDRDTFEAFF. CDR3 DNA: TGTGCCAGCAGCCCGGACAGAGACACTTTTGAAGCTTTCTTT.

The chain employs TRBV6-5 and TRBJ1-6; no reliable D call. Looked up from germline, CDR1 is MNHEY and CDR2 is SVGAGI. V was trimmed by 4 bases and J by 9 bases, leaving 16 bases between them. The CDR3 is 15 amino acids. The CDR3 spells CASSSSPGSGSPLHF. CDR3 sequence (DNA): TGTGCCAGCAGTTCTTCCCCGGGTTCGGGTTCACCCCTCCACTTT.

The rearrangement links TRBV19 to TRBJ2-3, with TRBD2 matching over 13 bases. Germline V lookup: CDR1 LNHDA, CDR2 SQIVND (reference sequence). The CDR3 covers 17 residues. With V trimmed by 3 bases and J by 12 bases, 15 bases remained unmatched. The CDR3 DNA reads TGTGCCAGTAGTATTTTCACCACCGGGACTAGCGGGACCGCTCAGTATTTT. This gives the protein CASSIFTTGTSGTAQYF.

V gene TRBV7-9 combines with J gene TRBJ2-7, with 7 bases identical to TRBD2. J was trimmed by 4 bases and V by 4 bases; bases with no gene match: 10. CDR1 is SEHNR, CDR2 FQNEAQ, per germline (reference sequence). The CDR3 has 15 residues. The CDR3: CASSSGGGAVYEQYF. The CDR3 DNA is TGTGCCAGCAGCTCCGGCGGGGGTGCGGTGTACGAGCAGTACTTC.

The chain is built from TRBV27 and TRBJ2-7; 7 nucleotides match TRBD1. The CDR3 extends over 15 amino acids. The V segment lost 4 bases and the J segment 3 bases; nucleotides outside the gene matches: 9. The germline gives CDR1 MNHEY, CDR2 SMNVEV (reference sequence). The CDR3 is CASSSRQGLVYEQYF. For the CDR3, the DNA is TGTGCCAGCAGTTCCAGACAGGGCTTAGTCTACGAGCAGTACTTC.

The chain recombines TRBV7-8 with TRBJ2-3; TRBD2 might be the D (6 bases). The V end was cut by 4 bases, the J end by 0 bases, with 11 bases between. Germline V gene sequence: CDR1 SGHVS, CDR2 FQNEAQ. CDR3 length equals 15 residues. The CDR3 region is CASSSRGASTDTQYF. For the CDR3, the DNA is TGTGCCAGCAGCTCCCGCGGGGCCAGCACAGATACGCAGTATTTT.

J is TRBJ2-7 and V is TRBV10-3, with 10 nucleotides matching TRBD1. The trim removed 10 bases at V and 5 bases at J, leaving 11 bases unmatched. CDR3 size: 14 residues. Per germline, CDR1 ENHRY and CDR2 SYGVKD. Here the CDR3 reads CATGGSDRGHEQYF. The CDR3 region has the DNA TGTGCCACGGGGGGGAGCGACAGGGGGCACGAGCAGTACTTC.